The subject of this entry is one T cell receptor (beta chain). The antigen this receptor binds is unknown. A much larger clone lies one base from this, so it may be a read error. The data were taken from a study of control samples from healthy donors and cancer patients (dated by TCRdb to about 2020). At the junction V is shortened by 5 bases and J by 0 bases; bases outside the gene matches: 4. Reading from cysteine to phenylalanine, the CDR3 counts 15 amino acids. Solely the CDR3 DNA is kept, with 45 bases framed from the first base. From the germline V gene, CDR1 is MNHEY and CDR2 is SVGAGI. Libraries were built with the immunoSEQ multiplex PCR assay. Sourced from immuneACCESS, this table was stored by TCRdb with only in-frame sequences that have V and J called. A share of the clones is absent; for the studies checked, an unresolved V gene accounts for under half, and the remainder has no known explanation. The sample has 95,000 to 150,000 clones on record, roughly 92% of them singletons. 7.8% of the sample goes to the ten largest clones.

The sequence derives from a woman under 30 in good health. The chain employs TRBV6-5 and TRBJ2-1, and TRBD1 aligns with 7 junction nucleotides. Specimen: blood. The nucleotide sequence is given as TGTGCCAGCAGTCGACAGGGAAGCTCCTACAATGAGCAGTTCTTC. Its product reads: CASSRQGSSYNEQFF.